The source of this T cell receptor (beta chain) is a study of human T cells and chemical hapten exposure (dated by TCRdb to about 2021). About the full investigation: For sensitization, 2% DPC in acetone was applied to a 2 cm by 2 cm area of upper inner arm skin. The libraries were sequenced as a pool, and the TCR yield per sample differed mostly because of small variations in library volumes within the pool. Most of the patients in the cohort were female, and the cohort covered alopecia areata with under or over 50% scalp involvement, alopecia totalis and alopecia universalis. Peripheral blood TCR repertoire changes were tracked in vivo in alopecia patients during primary and secondary sensitization to the hapten diphenylcyclopropenone (DPC). Throughout the study period of about 22 weeks, patients also received therapeutic DPC doses to the scalp every week. Blood was sampled from patients pre-sensitization (week 0) and at 2, 6 and about 24 weeks after DPC sensitization. For TCR sequencing, blood came from 25 to 35 alopecia patients at anywhere from one to four time points (pre-sensitization, 2, 6 and 24 weeks). Patch testing on the upper back used Finn chambers containing 0.01% DPC, with scoring done after 6 days according to International Contact Dermatitis Research Group standards.

What the time point label conveys for this sample: patch test 2, 6 weeks after DPC sensitization. The treatment or condition label for this specimen denotes: therapeutic diphenylcyclopropenone sensitization with weekly scalp DPC. Blood at each patch-test visit was drawn before the patch test was applied. Patients were considered eligible if aged 18 to 70, diagnosed with alopecia and deemed suitable for DPC therapy, and patients were excluded if pregnant. Unfractionated whole blood was collected in Tempus Blood RNA tubes, and total RNA was extracted from that blood. This clonotype was detected many times. This receptor's antigen is unknown. No qualities accompany the bases; no much larger clone lies one base away. Relative to germline, V is missing 5 bases and J is missing 2 bases, with 15 bases of the junction outside any gene match. From the cysteine up to the phenylalanine, the CDR3 has a length of 19 residues. CDR3 DNA only is kept here, 57 bases in frame from base 1.

The paper as a whole reports these results and caveats: Repeated subsampling changed both the strength of the expansion versus patch-test correlation and the threshold at which the correlation became significant. All patients had alopecia, a presumed autoimmune disease, so their immune response might differ from that of healthy individuals. Patch test score was positively correlated with the number of PT1 expanded TCRs, with significance at thresholds 8, 16 and 32 but not at 4. DPC sensitization did not change the number of TCRs with a frequency above 1 in 1000, and there was no evidence of changes in global repertoire structure. Expanded TCRs formed significantly more large CDR3 similarity clusters than pre-sensitization or healthy control sets, consistent with antigen-driven responses.

Library creation used RACE. Sequenced on a NextSeq 500. Library preparation attached unique molecular identifiers to individual cDNA molecules for quantitative, reproducible TCR counting. From each blood RNA sample, both TCR alpha and TCR beta chains were sequenced. The paper's data handling went like this. A median of around 100,000 TCRs per sample was observed, with a range of about 20,000 to 750,000. The Decombinator software suite was used to annotate the V, J and CDR3 of the TCR reads. To make PS versus PT1 abundance plots, every sample was subsampled to the same number of TCRs (28,000). Expanded TCRs were defined as absent before sensitization and observed at least eight times at the 2-week time point. TCRdb ran its own pipeline on the public reads, namely fastp trimming at Q25 and MiXCR clone calling, and kept in-frame beta chains. Merged by CDR3 protein, the rows form single entries marked with the most common genes and DNA. In this record, the V and J calls reflect TCRdb's handling and not the investigators' own analysis. The sample includes tens of thousands of distinct CDR3 sequences, with more than 6.5% observed a single time. 1% to 1.5% of the sample goes to the ten largest clones.

Here the chain combines TRBV12-3 or TRBV12-4 and TRBJ2-6; 7 junctional bases match TRBD1. This specimen consisted of whole blood, obtained in connection with sensitization to the hapten diphenylcyclopropenone (DPC). The clonotype comes from a woman in her 30s with alopecia areata. Some clones in this sample may be carry-over from other donors' samples. CDR3 sequence: CASSTNNRGGSTGANVLTF. Here is the DNA: TGTGCCAGCAGTACCAATAACAGGGGTGGAAGCACTGGGGCCAACGTCCTGACTTTC.